The 18 T cell receptor beta chains listed next were all sequenced from one sample in a study of PD-L1 blockade in urothelial cancer. Only in-frame clones appear in the TCRdb table, and some are missing; sequencing was by immunoSEQ multiplex PCR. Seen here are 50,000 or so clones, under 90% observed once, and the top ten hold 5% to 6%. The sequencing here drew on PBMCs, taken around atezolizumab (anti-PD-L1) treatment. The source is a man aged 40-49 years with urothelial cancer.

This rearrangement joins TRBV28 to TRBJ1-1, with unresolved D. CDR1 and CDR2 (germline): MDHEN, SYDVKM. This CDR3 has 14 amino acids. Deletions cut 1 base from V and 7 bases from J, with 13 bases between. As DNA, the CDR3 is TGTGCCAGCAGTTTATTAATGGAGGGCATTGAAGCTTTCTTT. It codes for CASSLLMEGIEAFF.

The chain is built from TRBV28 and TRBJ2-1, with TRBD1 identical over 8 bases. Germline CDR1 and CDR2: MDHEN and SYDVKM. Trimming removed 8 bases from V and 0 bases from J; junction bases left unmatched: 3. The CDR3 sequence is 14 residues long. The CDR3 nucleotides are TGTGCCAGCGGCAGGGGGCTCTCCTACAATGAGCAGTTCTTC. Encoded protein: CASGRGLSYNEQFF.

V gene TRBV20-1 combines with J gene TRBJ1-1; 7 positions match TRBD1. This CDR3 has 11 amino acids. The germline gives CDR1 DFQATT, CDR2 SNEGSKA (reference sequence). Trimming at V came to 7 bases and at J to 3 bases, leaving 2 bases not matched to a gene. CDR3 DNA sequence: TGCAGTGTGGGACAGCACACTGAAGCTTTCTTT. Translating gives CSVGQHTEAFF.

V gene TRBV28 combines with J gene TRBJ2-3, with 8 bases lining up with TRBD1. This CDR3 has 18 residues. The J segment lost 6 bases and the V segment lost 6 bases, leaving 20 bases of the junction unmatched. Germline values: CDR1 MDHEN, CDR2 SYDVKM. CDR3 DNA sequence: TGTGCCAGCAGCCATCGACAGGGGAAAGGCCCGCTTGCGGATACGCAGTATTTT. It codes for CASSHRQGKGPLADTQYF.

The J gene is TRBJ1-2, the V gene TRBV7-3; the match to TRBD1 covers 8 bases. Trimming at V came to 5 bases and at J to 5 bases, leaving 4 bases not matched to a gene. Looked up from germline, CDR1 is SGHTA and CDR2 is FQGTGA. This CDR3 has 13 amino acids. The CDR3 spells CASSRDRNYGYTF. The CDR3 coding sequence is TGTGCCAGCAGCCGGGACAGGAATTATGGCTACACCTTC. The full variable domain, its missing parts supplied by reference TRBV7-3 and TRBJ1-2, is GAGVSQTPSNKVTEKGKYVELRCDPISGHTALYWYRQSLGQGPEFLIYFQGTGAADDSGLPNDRFFAVRPEGSVSTLKIQRTERGDSAVYLCASSRDRNYGYTFGSGTRLTVV.

V usage is TRBV28 and J usage is TRBJ2-7; D unresolved. This CDR3 has 12 residues. CDR1 and CDR2 (germline): MDHEN, SYDVKM. Trimming pared 8 bases from V and 0 bases from J, leaving 8 bases between. Here the CDR3 reads CASYSSSYEQYF. The CDR3 DNA sequence: TGTGCCAGCTATTCGAGCTCCTACGAGCAGTACTTC.

This clone has just one count. CDR3 coding DNA: TGTGCCAGCGCCGCCACAACAGGAGATACGCAGTATTTT. It specifies CASAATTGDTQYF. The chain combines TRBV6-5 with TRBJ2-3, with D maybe TRBD1 (5 bases). The V gene's germline CDR1 is MNHEY and CDR2 SVGAGI. Trimming pared 8 bases from V and 5 bases from J, leaving 14 bases between. The CDR3 runs 13 residues.

The rearrangement uses TRBV2 and TRBJ2-2, with 11 bases that match TRBD2. Per the germline V gene, CDR1 is SNHLY and CDR2 is FYNNEI. The CDR3 extends over 13 amino acids. V lost 8 bases, J lost 8 bases, and 4 bases stayed unmatched. CDR3 in amino acids: CASEGLAEGELFF. The DNA for the CDR3 is TGTGCCAGCGAGGGACTAGCGGAGGGGGAGCTGTTTTTT. The variable domain in full, with the rest retrieved from reference TRBV2 and TRBJ2-2, is EPEVTQTPSHQVTQMGQEVILRCVPISNHLYFYWYRQILGQKVEFLVSFYNNEISEKSEIFDDQFSVERPDGSNFTLKIRSTKLEDSAMYFCASEGLAEGELFFGEGSRLTVL.

In nucleotides, the CDR3 is TGTGCCAGCTCACTCTTCAGACAGGGGATACAAGAAGCTTTCTTT. This sequence encodes CASSLFRQGIQEAFF. The V and J genes are TRBV18 and TRBJ1-1, with TRBD1 identical over 8 bases. Germline V CDR1 and CDR2: KGHSH, LQKENI. There are 15 residues in the CDR3. The V gene end was trimmed by 4 bases and the J gene end by 8 bases; junction bases not matched to a gene: 12.

DNA for the CDR3: TGTGCCAGCTCACTACTAGGGACTAGCGCCGGGAATGAGCAGTTCTTC. Translated, it gives CASSLLGTSAGNEQFF. The rearrangement joins TRBV18 to TRBJ2-1, with 10 bases identical to TRBD2. Trimming at V came to 4 bases and at J to 7 bases, leaving 10 bases not matched to a gene. Germline V gene sequence: CDR1 KGHSH, CDR2 LQKENI. This CDR3 is built from 16 residues.

The V call is TRBV14, the J call TRBJ1-2; tentative D call: TRBD1 (5 bases). The CDR3 runs 16 residues. Germline-derived CDR1 and CDR2 are SGHDN and FVKESK. V gave up 1 base and J gave up 3 bases, with 15 bases separating them. CDR3 nucleotide sequence: TGTGCCAGCAGCCAAGGTGCCCCCAGGGAGGACTATGGCTACACCTTC. The encoded protein is CASSQGAPREDYGYTF.

This rearrangement joins TRBV27 to TRBJ2-3, with 11 bases aligning to TRBD2. With V trimmed by 6 bases and J by 1 base, 6 bases remained unmatched. This CDR3 is 16 amino acids long. Germline lookup yields CDR1 MNHEY and CDR2 SMNVEV (reference sequence). Here the CDR3 DNA reads TGTGCCAGCAGACCCCTAGCGGGAGGCGGCACAGATACGCAGTATTTT. This sequence encodes CASRPLAGGGTDTQYF.

The chain uses TRBV19 and TRBJ2-1, with 12 nucleotides matching TRBD2. CDR3 length: 18 residues. Germline V gives CDR1 LNHDA, CDR2 SQIVND (reference sequence). After removal of 4 bases from V and 0 bases from J, the junction contained 7 bases not matched to a gene. CDR3 nucleotides: TGTGCCAGTAGTAGTTGGACTAGCGGGGTTAGCTCCTACAATGAGCAGTTCTTC. Translation gives CASSSWTSGVSSYNEQFF.

This clone was picked up a small number of times. The chain couples TRBV29-1 to TRBJ2-2; D ambiguous. The CDR3 loop spans 15 amino acids. Trimming pared 7 bases from V and 1 base from J, leaving 16 bases between. The germline CDR1 and CDR2 sequences are SQVTM and ANQGSEA. The CDR3 here is CSARPEPGNTGELFF. The CDR3 DNA is TGCAGCGCCCGCCCCGAGCCAGGGAACACCGGGGAGCTGTTTTTT.

The chain couples TRBV4-1 to TRBJ2-7; D gene uncertain. V was shortened by 0 bases and J by 7 bases, with 19 bases between the two germline ends. This CDR3 is 16 amino acids long. The germline V gene encodes CDR1 MGHRA and CDR2 YSYEKL. The CDR3 region is CASSQDVGPASREQYF. CDR3 DNA sequence: TGCGCCAGCAGCCAAGATGTGGGCCCAGCCTCTCGGGAGCAGTACTTC.

Concerning this clone: At one of its ends the junction is not consistent with the germline gene, which may arise from a read error. The chain has TRBV5-8 and TRBJ2-7; a weak D match, TRBD2 (5 bases). This CDR3 is 15 amino acids long. CDR1 is SGHTS, CDR2 YDEGEE, per germline. CDR3 residues: CVSSPLASIGYEQYF. The CDR3, as DNA: TGTGTCAGCAGTCCTCTAGCTTCTATAGGCTACGAGCAGTACTTC.

The chain recombines TRBV5-1 with TRBJ1-2, with 7 bases fitting TRBD1. CDR1 and CDR2 (germline): SGHRS, YFSETQ. J was trimmed by 4 bases and V by 4 bases; bases with no gene match: 10. This CDR3 region has 15 residues. CDR3 nucleotide sequence: TGCGCCAGCAGCCCCGAGGGGGCTTTCGTCTATGGCTACACCTTC. It is translated as CASSPEGAFVYGYTF.

The J gene is TRBJ2-2, the V gene TRBV18; D gene unclear. The CDR3 sequence is 14 residues long. V lost 5 bases and J 4 bases, leaving 11 bases between the germline ends. Germline assignment: CDR1 KGHSH and CDR2 LQKENI. This CDR3 is CASSSGPSTGELFF. Written as DNA, the CDR3 is TGTGCCAGCTCATCAGGCCCCAGCACCGGGGAGCTGTTTTTT.